This entry is about one TCR beta chain. This study enrolled people aged about 18 to 100 from about two dozen US geographic areas. Trimming cost V 4 bases and J 1 base, with 15 bases left between them. There are 16 residues in the CDR3. The V gene's germline CDR1 is LGHDT and CDR2 YNNKEL (reference sequence). This sample is part of a study of blood T cell repertoires in COVID-19. Study background: T cells, B-cell-depleted T cells, or PBMCs provided the cDNA or gDNA that served as material.

Authors' data handling: Reference gene primers were amplified, and this amplification served to estimate nucleated cell counts. The method was immunoSEQ multiplex PCR; TCRdb's version includes in-frame clones alone and lacks a portion of them. Clone size and V and J calls were adopted from that table, with D and trimming inferred from the DNA. Of roughly 250,000 clones listed, roughly 86% are singletons. The sequenced material came from PBMCs or T cells enriched from blood (not recorded which). The chain joins TRBV3-1 (or the pseudogene TRBV3-2) to TRBJ2-3; D might be TRBD1 (6 bases). This sequence was found in a woman in her 50s who had recovered from COVID-19. This CDR3 reads CASSLGLGGGTDTQYF. The CDR3 region has the DNA TGTGCCAGCAGCCTGGGCCTAGGGGGAGGCACAGATACGCAGTATTTT.